This T cell receptor beta chain came from a study of T cell changes during pregnancy in multiple sclerosis. Clones were sequenced by immunoSEQ multiplex PCR, and TCRdb holds only the in-frame ones, with some missing. The profile shows more than 50,000 clones, 90% to 95% of them singletons. Germline-derived CDR1 and CDR2 are LNHDA and SQIVND (reference sequence). The J segment lost 6 bases and the V segment lost 6 bases, leaving 14 bases of the junction unmatched. CDR3 length: 16 residues. The receptor was derived from a female donor with multiple sclerosis, enrolled in a pregnancy study. V and J are TRBV19 and TRBJ2-1, with 7 nucleotides matching TRBD2. The starting material was peripheral blood, obtained before pregnancy. The CDR3 reads CASSAWKSGVINEQFF. As DNA, the CDR3 is TGTGCCAGTAGCGCCTGGAAAAGCGGGGTGATCAATGAGCAGTTCTTC.